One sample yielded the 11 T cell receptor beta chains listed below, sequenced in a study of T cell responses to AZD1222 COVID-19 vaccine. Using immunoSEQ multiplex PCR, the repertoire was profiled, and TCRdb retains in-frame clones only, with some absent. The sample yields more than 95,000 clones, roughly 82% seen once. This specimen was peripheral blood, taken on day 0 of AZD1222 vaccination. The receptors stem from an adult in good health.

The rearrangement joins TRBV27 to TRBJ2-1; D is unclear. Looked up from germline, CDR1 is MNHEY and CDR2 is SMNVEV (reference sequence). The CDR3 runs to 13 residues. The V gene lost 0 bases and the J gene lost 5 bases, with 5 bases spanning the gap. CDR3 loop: CASSLSLNNEQFF. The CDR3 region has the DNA TGTGCCAGCAGTTTATCTCTCAACAATGAGCAGTTCTTC.

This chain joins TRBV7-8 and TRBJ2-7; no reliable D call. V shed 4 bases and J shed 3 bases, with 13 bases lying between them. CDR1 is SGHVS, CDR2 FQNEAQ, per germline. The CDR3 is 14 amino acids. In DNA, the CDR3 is TGTGCCAGCAGCTCTAGGTCCCTCGACTACGAGCAGTACTTC. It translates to CASSSRSLDYEQYF.

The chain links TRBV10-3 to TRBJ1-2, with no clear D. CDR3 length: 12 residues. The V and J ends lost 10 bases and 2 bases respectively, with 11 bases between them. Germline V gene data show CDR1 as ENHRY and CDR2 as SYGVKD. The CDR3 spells CASRTANYGYTF. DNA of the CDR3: TGTGCCAGTAGGACTGCCAACTATGGCTACACCTTC.

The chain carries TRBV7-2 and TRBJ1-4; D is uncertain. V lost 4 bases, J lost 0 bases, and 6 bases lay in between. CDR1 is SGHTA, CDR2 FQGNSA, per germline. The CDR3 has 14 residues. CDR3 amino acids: CASSSVATNEKLFF. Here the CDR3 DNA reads TGTGCCAGCAGCTCCGTTGCAACTAATGAAAAACTGTTTTTT.

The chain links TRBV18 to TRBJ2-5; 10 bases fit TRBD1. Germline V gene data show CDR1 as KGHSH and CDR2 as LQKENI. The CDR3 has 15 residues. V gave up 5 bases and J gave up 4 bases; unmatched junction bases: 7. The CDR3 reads CASSKPRTGGETQYF. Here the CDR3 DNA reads TGTGCCAGCTCAAAACCCCGGACAGGGGGAGAGACCCAGTACTTC. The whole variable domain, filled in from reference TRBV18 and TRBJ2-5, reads NAGVMQNPRHLVRRRGQEARLRCSPMKGHSHVYWYRQLPEEGLKFMVYLQKENIIDESGMPKERFSAEFPKEGPSILRIQQVVRGDSAAYFCASSKPRTGGETQYFGPGTRLLVL.

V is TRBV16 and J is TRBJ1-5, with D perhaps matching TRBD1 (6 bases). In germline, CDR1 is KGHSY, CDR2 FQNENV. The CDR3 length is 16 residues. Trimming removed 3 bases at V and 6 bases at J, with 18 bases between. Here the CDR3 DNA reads TGTGCCAGCAGCCACCAATCGGGGGGCGCAGGTCAGCCCCAGCATTTT. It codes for CASSHQSGGAGQPQHF.

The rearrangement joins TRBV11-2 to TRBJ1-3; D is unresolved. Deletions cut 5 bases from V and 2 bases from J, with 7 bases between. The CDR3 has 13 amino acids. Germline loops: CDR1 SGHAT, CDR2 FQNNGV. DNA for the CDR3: TGTGCCAGCAGCCCCCGCCCTGGAAACACCATATATTTT. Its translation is CASSPRPGNTIYF.

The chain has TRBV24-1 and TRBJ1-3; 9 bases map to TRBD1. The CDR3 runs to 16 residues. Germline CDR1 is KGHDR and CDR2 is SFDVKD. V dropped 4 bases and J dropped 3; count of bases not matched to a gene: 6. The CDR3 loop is CATSEADRGYGNTIYF. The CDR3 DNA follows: TGTGCCACCAGTGAAGCGGACAGGGGTTATGGAAACACCATATATTTT.

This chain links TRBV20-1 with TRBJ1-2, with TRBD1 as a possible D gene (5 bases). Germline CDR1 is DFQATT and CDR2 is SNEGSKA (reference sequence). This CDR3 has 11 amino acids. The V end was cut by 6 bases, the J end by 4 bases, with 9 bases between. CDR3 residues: CSAGAGYGYTF. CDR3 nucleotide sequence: TGCAGTGCCGGGGCGGGCTATGGCTACACCTTC.

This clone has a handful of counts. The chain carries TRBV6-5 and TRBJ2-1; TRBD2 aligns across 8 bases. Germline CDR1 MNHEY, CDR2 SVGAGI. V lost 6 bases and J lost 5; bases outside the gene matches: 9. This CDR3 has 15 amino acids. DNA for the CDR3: TGTGCCAGCAGACCCCCAAAGGGACTAGACAATGAGCAGTTCTTC. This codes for CASRPPKGLDNEQFF.

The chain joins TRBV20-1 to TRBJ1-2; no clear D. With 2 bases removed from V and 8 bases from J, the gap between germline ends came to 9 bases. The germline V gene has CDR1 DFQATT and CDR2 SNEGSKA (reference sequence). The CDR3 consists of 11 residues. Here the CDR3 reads CSARSVGGYTF. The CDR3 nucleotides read TGCAGTGCTAGATCGGTGGGGGGCTACACCTTC.